This T cell receptor (beta chain) was recorded in a study of T cell responses to AZD1222 COVID-19 vaccine. Per the germline V gene, CDR1 is SEHNR and CDR2 is FQNEAQ (reference sequence). The CDR3 has 13 residues. V was cut by 5 bases and J by 0 bases, with 7 bases left in between. Some clones are missing from TCRdb's copy, which holds only in-frame ones; the method was immunoSEQ multiplex PCR. The sample consists of fewer than 150,000 clones, approximately 90% of them appearing once. The sequence was obtained from an adult in good health. This chain connects TRBV7-9 to TRBJ1-1, with a possible D match to TRBD1 (5 bases). The specimen was peripheral blood, collected on day 0 of AZD1222 vaccination. CDR3 sequence (DNA): TGTGCCAGCAGCCCAGGGTTGAACACTGAAGCTTTCTTT. Protein product: CASSPGLNTEAFF.